Shown below are 3 T cell receptor beta chains from a single sample sequenced in a study of early T cells in non-severe SARS-CoV-2 infection. TCRdb reprocessed the 5' RACE reads with MiXCR, giving one entry per CDR3 protein. The sample includes over 75,000 distinct CDR3 sequences, approximately 15% of them seen just once. The specimen sequenced was whole blood. The receptors originated from an adult who was a healthcare worker with PCR-confirmed SARS-CoV-2 infection or an uninfected control (not recorded which).

By its share, this clonotype is medium-sized. The gene calls are TRBV12-3 or TRBV12-4 and TRBJ2-7; TRBD2 aligns across 8 bases. This CDR3 has 15 residues. The V gene end was trimmed by 5 bases and the J gene end by 1 base; junction bases not matched to a gene: 7. CDR3 in DNA: TGTGCCAGCAGTCCATCGAGCGGGGGATCCTACGAGCAGTACTTC. It is translated as CASSPSSGGSYEQYF.

This clonotype was seen once. The chain joins TRBV28 to TRBJ1-5, with D maybe TRBD1 (6 bases). Germline CDR1 reads MDHEN; CDR2 reads SYDVKM. V was trimmed by 3 bases and J by 2 bases, leaving 20 bases between them. This CDR3 spans 18 amino acids. As DNA, the CDR3 is TGTGCCAGCAGTTTTTACAGGGTGAGGGCTTATGGCAATCAGCCCCAGCATTTT. Translated, it gives CASSFYRVRAYGNQPQHF. The complete variable domain, with remaining parts taken from reference TRBV28 and TRBJ1-5, reads DVKVTQSSRYLVKRTGEKVFLECVQDMDHENMFWYRQDPGLGLRLIYFSYDVKMKEKGDIPEGYSVSREKKERFSLILESASTNQTSMYLCASSFYRVRAYGNQPQHFGDGTRLSIL.

The chain recombines TRBV11-1 with TRBJ1-1; the D gene is possibly TRBD1 (5 bases). Trimming cost V 5 bases and J 0 bases, with 25 bases left between them. The V gene's germline CDR1 is SGHAT and CDR2 FQDESV (reference sequence). The CDR3 has 19 amino acids. This CDR3 is CASSHPPPRDPILNTEAFF. The DNA for the CDR3 is TGTGCCAGCAGCCACCCACCACCGCGGGACCCCATTTTGAACACTGAAGCTTTCTTT.